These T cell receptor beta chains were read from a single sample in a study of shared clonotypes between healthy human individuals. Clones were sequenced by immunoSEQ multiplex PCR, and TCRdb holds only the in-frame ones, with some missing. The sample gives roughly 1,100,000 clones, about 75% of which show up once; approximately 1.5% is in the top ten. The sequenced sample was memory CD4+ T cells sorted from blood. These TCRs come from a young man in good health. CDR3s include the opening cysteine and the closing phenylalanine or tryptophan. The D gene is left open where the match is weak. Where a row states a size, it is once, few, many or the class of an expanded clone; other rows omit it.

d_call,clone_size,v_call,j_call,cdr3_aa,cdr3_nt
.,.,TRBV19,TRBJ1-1,CASSFARGNTEAFF,TGTGCCAGTAGTTTTGCAAGGGGTAACACTGAAGCTTTCTTT
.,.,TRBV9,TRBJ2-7,CASSVGDEQYF,TGTGCCAGCAGCGTAGGAGACGAGCAGTACTTC
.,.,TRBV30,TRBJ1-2,CAWSYALPYGYTF,TGTGCCTGGAGTTACGCACTTCCCTATGGCTACACCTTC
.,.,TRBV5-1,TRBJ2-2,CASSGTQLGAGELFF,TGCGCCAGCAGCGGGACCCAGCTGGGCGCCGGGGAGCTGTTTTTT
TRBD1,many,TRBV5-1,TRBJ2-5,CASSGGQGVETQYF,TGCGCCAGCAGCGGGGGACAGGGAGTGGAGACCCAGTACTTC
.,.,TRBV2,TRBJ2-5,CASRLTGLEGETQYF,TGTGCCAGCAGACTGACAGGGTTGGAGGGGGAGACCCAGTACTTC
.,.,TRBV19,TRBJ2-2,CASRAGTKNTGELFF,TGTGCCAGTAGGGCCGGGACAAAGAACACCGGGGAGCTGTTTTTT
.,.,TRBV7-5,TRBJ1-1,CARSLVGTEAFF,TGTGCCAGAAGCTTAGTCGGCACTGAAGCTTTCTTT
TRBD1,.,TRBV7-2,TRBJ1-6,CASSPRQGYSPLHF,TGTGCCAGCAGCCCCCGACAGGGTTATTCACCCCTCCACTTT
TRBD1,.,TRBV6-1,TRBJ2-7,CASSENRDRVSYEQYF,TGTGCCAGCAGTGAAAACCGGGACAGGGTCTCCTACGAGCAGTACTTC
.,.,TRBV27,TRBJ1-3,CASRGLAGNTIYF,TGTGCCAGCAGGGGTTTGGCTGGAAACACCATATATTTT
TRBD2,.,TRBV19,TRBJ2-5,CASSITTSGLETQYF,TGTGCCAGTAGTATAACTACTAGCGGGTTGGAGACCCAGTACTTC
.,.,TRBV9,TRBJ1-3,CASSAQSGSTIYF,TGTGCCAGCAGCGCACAGTCAGGGAGCACCATATATTTT
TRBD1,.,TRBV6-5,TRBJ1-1,CASYRGALNTEAFF,TGTGCCAGCTACAGGGGCGCCCTGAACACTGAAGCTTTCTTT
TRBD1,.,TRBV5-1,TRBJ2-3,CASSSTGLADTQYF,TGCGCCAGCAGCTCGACAGGGTTAGCAGATACGCAGTATTTT
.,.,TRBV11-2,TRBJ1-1,CASSLEGGTPNTEAFF,TGTGCCAGCAGCTTAGAAGGGGGGACACCAAACACTGAAGCTTTCTTT
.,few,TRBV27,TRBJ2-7,CAIRDGLYEQYF,TGTGCCATCCGGGACGGGCTCTACGAGCAGTACTTC
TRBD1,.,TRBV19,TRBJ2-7,CASSVRDRGSLQYF,TGTGCCAGTAGCGTCCGGGACAGGGGGTCCCTCCAGTACTTC
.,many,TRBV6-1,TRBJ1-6,CASRVEVDSPLHF,TGTGCCAGCAGGGTGGAGGTGGATTCACCCCTCCACTTT
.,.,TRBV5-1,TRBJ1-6,CASSLAQGENSPLHF,TGCGCCAGCAGCTTGGCTCAGGGTGAGAATTCACCCCTCCACTTT
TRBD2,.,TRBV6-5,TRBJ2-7,CASSSSGTSGVEQYF,TGTGCCAGCAGTAGCTCCGGGACTAGCGGGGTTGAGCAGTACTTC
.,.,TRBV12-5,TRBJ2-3,CASGRSQGGTDTQYF,TGTGCTAGTGGTCGTTCCCAGGGAGGAACAGATACGCAGTATTTT
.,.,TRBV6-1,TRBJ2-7,CASRWLGDTNYEQYF,TGTGCCAGCAGATGGCTAGGGGACACAAATTACGAGCAGTACTTC
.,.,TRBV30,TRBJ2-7,CAWCQRSGYEQYF,TGTGCCTGGTGCCAACGCTCAGGGTACGAGCAGTACTTC
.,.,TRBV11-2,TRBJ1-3,CASSLIEHGGNTIYF,TGTGCCAGCAGCTTAATCGAGCACGGTGGAAACACCATATATTTT
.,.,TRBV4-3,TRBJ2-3,CASSQGDRSTDTQYF,TGCGCCAGCAGCCAAGGAGACAGGTCCACAGATACGCAGTATTTT
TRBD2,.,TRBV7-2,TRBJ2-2,CASSLVSGGRNTGELFF,TGTGCCAGCAGCTTGGTTAGCGGGGGACGAAACACCGGGGAGCTGTTTTTT
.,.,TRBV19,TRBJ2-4,CASSIEAWAKNIQYF,TGTGCCAGTAGTATAGAGGCATGGGCCAAAAACATTCAGTACTTC
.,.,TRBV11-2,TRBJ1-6,CASSLGQVRSPLHF,TGTGCCAGCAGCTTAGGACAAGTACGTTCACCCCTCCACTTT
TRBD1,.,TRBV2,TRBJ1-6,CASSPSSTGSGTSPLHF,TGTGCCAGCAGCCCTTCTTCGACAGGGAGCGGGACTTCACCCCTCCACTTT
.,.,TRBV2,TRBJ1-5,CASSEARGGVQPQHF,TGTGCCAGCAGTGAAGCGCGGGGAGGGGTACAGCCCCAGCATTTT
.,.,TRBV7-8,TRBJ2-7,CASSETPYEQYF,TGTGCCAGCAGCGAGACACCTTACGAGCAGTACTTC
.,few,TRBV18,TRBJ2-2,CASSPRELSGNTGELFF,TGTGCCAGCTCACCGCGAGAGTTGAGTGGGAACACCGGGGAGCTGTTTTTT
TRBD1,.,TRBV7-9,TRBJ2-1,CASSLLDRPYNEQFF,TGTGCCAGCAGCTTGTTGGACAGGCCCTACAATGAGCAGTTCTTC
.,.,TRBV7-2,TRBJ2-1,CASSSSRSPYNEQFF,.
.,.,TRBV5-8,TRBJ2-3,CASSLFLSDTQYF,TGTGCCAGCAGCTTGTTCTTAAGCGATACGCAGTATTTT
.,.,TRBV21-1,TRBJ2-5,CASKLILRKQEGTQYF,TGTGCCAGCAAGCTTATTTTAAGGAAGCAAGAAGGGACCCAGTACTTC
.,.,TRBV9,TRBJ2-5,CASSAHIQETQYF,TGTGCCAGCAGCGCCCATATCCAAGAGACCCAGTACTTC
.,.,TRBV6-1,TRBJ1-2,CASSEEGFGYTF,TGTGCCAGCAGTGAAGAGGGTTTCGGCTACACCTTC
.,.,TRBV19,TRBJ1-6,CASSIREGGNGSPLHF,TGTGCCAGTAGTATTCGGGAGGGAGGAAACGGTTCACCCCTCCACTTT
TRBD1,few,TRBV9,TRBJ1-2,CASSGQGRGGYTF,TGTGCCAGCAGCGGACAGGGCCGAGGTGGCTACACCTTC
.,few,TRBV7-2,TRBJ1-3,CASSLAGTGNTIYF,TGTGCCAGCAGTTTGGCAGGGACAGGAAACACCATATATTTT
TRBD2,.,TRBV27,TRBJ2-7,CASSLRRGNFYEQYF,TGTGCCAGCAGTTTACGGCGGGGGAATTTCTACGAGCAGTACTTC
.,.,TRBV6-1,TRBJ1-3,CASSTGNTIYF,TGTGCCAGCAGTACTGGAAACACCATATATTTT
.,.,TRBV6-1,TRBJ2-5,CASSEALPETQYF,TGTGCCAGCAGTGAAGCGCTTCCTGAGACCCAGTACTTC
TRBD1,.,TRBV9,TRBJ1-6,CASSGPQGSLLNSPLHF,TGTGCCAGCAGCGGACCACAGGGGTCTCTGTTAAATTCACCCCTCCACTTT
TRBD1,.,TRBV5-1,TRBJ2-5,CASSSGQGSETQYF,TGCGCCAGCAGCTCCGGACAGGGTTCCGAGACCCAGTACTTC
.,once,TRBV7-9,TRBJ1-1,CASTSEQGRGAFF,TGTGCCAGCACTTCAGAACAGGGTCGTGGGGCTTTCTTT
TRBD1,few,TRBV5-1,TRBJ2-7,CASSLTGAIYEQYF,TGCGCCAGCAGCTTGACAGGGGCAATCTACGAGCAGTACTTC
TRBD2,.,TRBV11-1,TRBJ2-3,CASSFSGGPADTQYF,TGTGCCAGCAGCTTTAGCGGGGGGCCGGCAGATACGCAGTATTTT
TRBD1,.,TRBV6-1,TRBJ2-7,CASSGRDRGREQYF,TGTGCCAGCAGTGGCCGGGACAGGGGGCGCGAGCAGTACTTC
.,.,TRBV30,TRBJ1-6,CAWSVRQASGSPLHF,TGTGCCTGGAGTGTCCGACAGGCATCGGGATCACCCCTCCACTTT
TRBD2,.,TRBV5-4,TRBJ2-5,CASSTRGGAAGETQYF,TGTGCCAGCAGCACCCGGGGGGGGGCGGCAGGAGAGACCCAGTACTTC
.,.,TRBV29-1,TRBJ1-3,CSVGGSPGNTIYF,TGCAGCGTAGGGGGGTCGCCTGGAAACACCATATATTTT
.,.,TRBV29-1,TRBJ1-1,CSVEKGMNTEAFF,TGCAGCGTTGAAAAAGGGATGAACACTGAAGCTTTCTTT
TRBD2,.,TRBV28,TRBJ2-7,CASSLAGVSEQYF,TGTGCCAGCAGTTTGGCGGGGGTCAGCGAGCAGTACTTC
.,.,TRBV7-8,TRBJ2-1,CASSLAGTEVQFF,TGTGCCAGCAGCTTAGCCGGGACGGAAGTACAGTTCTTC
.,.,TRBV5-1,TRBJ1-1,CASSYLGVPNTEAFF,TGCGCCAGCAGCTACTTGGGGGTGCCGAACACTGAAGCTTTCTTT
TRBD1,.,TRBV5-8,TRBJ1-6,CASSLVATGGGSPLHF,TGTGCCAGCAGCTTGGTGGCGACAGGGGGCGGTTCACCCCTCCACTTT